This TCR beta chain was documented in a study of cytomegalovirus exposure and HLA in healthy donors. Profiling relied on immunoSEQ multiplex PCR, and the TCRdb table lists in-frame clones only, not all of them. Of 150,000 to 200,000 clones in the sample, under 90% are singletons; the top ten hold 4% to 4.5%. Turning to this clone: Antigen specificity is unknown.

General study results and limits: Despite most TCR sequences being rare, some public TCRs occurred in many donors.

The sequenced sample consisted of PBMCs. This sequence was found in a man aged 18 to 30 in good health and CMV-seropositive.

CDR3 region: CASSLRGAEETQYF. CDR3 bases: TGTGCCAGCAGTCTGCGGGGGGCCGAGGAGACCCAGTACTTC. The chain employs TRBV6-6 and TRBJ2-5; 8 bases are shared with TRBD2. The V gene's germline CDR1 is MNHNY and CDR2 SVGAGI (reference sequence). The CDR3 sequence is 14 residues long. J gave up 5 bases and V 5 bases, and 7 bases lay outside the gene matches.